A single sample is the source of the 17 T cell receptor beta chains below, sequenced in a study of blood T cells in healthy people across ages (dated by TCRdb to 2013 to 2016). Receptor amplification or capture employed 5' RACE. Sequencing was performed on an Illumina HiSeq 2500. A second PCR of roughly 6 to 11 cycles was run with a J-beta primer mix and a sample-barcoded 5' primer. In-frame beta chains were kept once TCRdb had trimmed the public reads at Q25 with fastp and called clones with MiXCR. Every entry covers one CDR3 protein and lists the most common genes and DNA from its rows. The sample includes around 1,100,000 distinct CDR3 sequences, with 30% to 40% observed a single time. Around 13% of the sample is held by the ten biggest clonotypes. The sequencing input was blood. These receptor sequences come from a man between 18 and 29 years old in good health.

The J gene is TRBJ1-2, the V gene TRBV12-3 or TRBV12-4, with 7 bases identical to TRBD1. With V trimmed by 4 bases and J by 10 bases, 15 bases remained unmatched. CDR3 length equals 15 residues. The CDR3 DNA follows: TGTGCCAGCAGTTCCCGAGAACAGGGGATGGTCGACTACACCTTC. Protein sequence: CASSSREQGMVDYTF.

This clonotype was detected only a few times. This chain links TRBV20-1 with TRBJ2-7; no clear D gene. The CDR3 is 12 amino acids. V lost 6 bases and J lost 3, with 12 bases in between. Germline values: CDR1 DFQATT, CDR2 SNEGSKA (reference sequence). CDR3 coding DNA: TGCAGTGCCCATACGACAAGCTACGAGCAGTACTTC. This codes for CSAHTTSYEQYF.

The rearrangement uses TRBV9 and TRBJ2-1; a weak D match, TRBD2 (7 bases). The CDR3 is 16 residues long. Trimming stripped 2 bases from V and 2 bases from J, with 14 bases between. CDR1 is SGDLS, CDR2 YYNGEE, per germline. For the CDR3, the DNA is TGTGCCAGCAGCGTTTCCGGGGGGACAACCTACAATGAGCAGTTCTTC. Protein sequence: CASSVSGGTTYNEQFF.

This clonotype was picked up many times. The CDR3 spells CALVSHGNYGYTF. The CDR3 nucleotides read TGTGCCCTCGTGTCCCACGGGAACTATGGCTACACCTTC. V usage is TRBV7-9 and J usage is TRBJ1-2; D ambiguous. There are 13 residues in the CDR3. Germline V gives CDR1 SEHNR, CDR2 FQNEAQ (reference sequence). Deletions cut 11 bases from V and 2 bases from J, with 15 bases between.

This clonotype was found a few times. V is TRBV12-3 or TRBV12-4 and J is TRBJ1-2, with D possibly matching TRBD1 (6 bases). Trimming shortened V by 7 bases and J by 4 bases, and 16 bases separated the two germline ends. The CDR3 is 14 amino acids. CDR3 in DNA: TGTGCCAGCACCCCAAGTGGCAGGGGCTATGGCTACACCTTC. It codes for CASTPSGRGYGYTF.

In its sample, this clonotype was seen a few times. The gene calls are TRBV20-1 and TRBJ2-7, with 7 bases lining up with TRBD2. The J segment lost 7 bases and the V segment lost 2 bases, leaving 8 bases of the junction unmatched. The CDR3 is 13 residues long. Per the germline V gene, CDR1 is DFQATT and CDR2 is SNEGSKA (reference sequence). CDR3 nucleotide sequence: TGCAGTGCTAGAAGGGACTATAACAATGAGCAGTACTTC. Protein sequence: CSARRDYNNEQYF.

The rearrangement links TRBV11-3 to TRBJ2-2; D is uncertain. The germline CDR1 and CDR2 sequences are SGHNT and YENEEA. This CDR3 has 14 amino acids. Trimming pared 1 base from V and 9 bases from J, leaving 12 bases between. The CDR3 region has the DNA TGTGCCAGCAGCTTAGCGAATAGAGACTGGGAGCTGTTTTTT. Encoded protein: CASSLANRDWELFF.

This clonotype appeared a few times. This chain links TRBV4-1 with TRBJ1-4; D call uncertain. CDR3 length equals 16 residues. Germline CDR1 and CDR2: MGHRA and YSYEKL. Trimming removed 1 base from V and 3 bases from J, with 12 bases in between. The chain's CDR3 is CASSQAPSGANEKLFF. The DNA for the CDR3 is TGCGCCAGCAGCCAAGCACCTTCTGGAGCTAATGAAAAACTGTTTTTT.

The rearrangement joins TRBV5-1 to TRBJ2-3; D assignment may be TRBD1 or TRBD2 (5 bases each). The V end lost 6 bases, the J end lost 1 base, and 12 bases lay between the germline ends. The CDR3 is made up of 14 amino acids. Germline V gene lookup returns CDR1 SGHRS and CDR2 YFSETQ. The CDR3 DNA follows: TGCGCCAGCACTGACCAGGGAGGCACAGATACGCAGTATTTT. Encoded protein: CASTDQGGTDTQYF.

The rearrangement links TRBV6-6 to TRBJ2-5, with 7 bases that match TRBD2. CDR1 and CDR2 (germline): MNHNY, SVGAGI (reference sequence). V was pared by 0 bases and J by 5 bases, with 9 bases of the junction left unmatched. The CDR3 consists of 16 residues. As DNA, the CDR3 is TGTGCCAGCAGTTACTCACGGACTAGATGGGAGGAGACCCAGTACTTC. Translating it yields CASSYSRTRWEETQYF.

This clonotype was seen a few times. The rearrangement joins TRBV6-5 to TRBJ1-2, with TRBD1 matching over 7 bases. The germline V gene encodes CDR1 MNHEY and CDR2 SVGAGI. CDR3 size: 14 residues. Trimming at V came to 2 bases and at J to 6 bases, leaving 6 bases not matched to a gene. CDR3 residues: CASSYAGQTDGYTF. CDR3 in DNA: TGTGCCAGCAGTTACGCGGGACAGACCGATGGCTACACCTTC.

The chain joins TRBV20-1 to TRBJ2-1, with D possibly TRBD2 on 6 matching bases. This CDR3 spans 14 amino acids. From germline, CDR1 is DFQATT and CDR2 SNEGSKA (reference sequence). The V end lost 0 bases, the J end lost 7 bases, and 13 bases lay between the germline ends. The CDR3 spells CSARDTLAQNEQFF. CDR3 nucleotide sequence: TGCAGTGCTAGAGATACGCTAGCGCAAAATGAGCAGTTCTTC.

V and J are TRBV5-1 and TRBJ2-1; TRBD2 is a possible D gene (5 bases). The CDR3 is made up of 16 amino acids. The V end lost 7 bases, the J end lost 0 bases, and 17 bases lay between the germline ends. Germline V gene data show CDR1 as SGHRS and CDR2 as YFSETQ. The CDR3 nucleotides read TGCGCCAGCCGGTGGGTCCCCGGGATCTCCTACAATGAGCAGTTCTTC. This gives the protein CASRWVPGISYNEQFF. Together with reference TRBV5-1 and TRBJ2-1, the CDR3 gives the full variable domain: KAGVTQTPRYLIKTRGQQVTLSCSPISGHRSVSWYQQTPGQGLQFLFEYFSETQRNKGNFPGRFSGRQFSNSRSEMNVSTLELGDSALYLCASRWVPGISYNEQFFGPGTRLTVL.

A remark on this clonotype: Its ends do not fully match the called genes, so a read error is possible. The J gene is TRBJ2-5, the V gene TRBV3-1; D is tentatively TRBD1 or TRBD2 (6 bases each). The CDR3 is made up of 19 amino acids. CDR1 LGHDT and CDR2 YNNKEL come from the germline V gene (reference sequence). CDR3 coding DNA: TGTGCCGGCAGCCAACGGGGGCAGGGGCGAATTTATTACCAAGAGACCCAGTACTTC. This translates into CAGSQRGQGRIYYQETQYF.

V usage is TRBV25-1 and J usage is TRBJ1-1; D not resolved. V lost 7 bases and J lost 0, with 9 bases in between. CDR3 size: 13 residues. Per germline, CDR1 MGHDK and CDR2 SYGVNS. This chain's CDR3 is CASKRTMNTEAFF. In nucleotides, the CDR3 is TGTGCCAGCAAACGCACTATGAACACTGAAGCTTTCTTT.

The CDR3 protein is CASGETQSGYEQYF. The CDR3 DNA sequence: TGCGCCAGTGGGGAGACGCAGTCGGGATACGAGCAGTACTTC. This chain joins TRBV5-1 and TRBJ2-7, with a tentative D call TRBD2 (5 bases). Germline V gene data show CDR1 as SGHRS and CDR2 as YFSETQ. The V and J ends lost 8 bases and 4 bases respectively, with 19 bases between them. The CDR3 is 14 residues long.

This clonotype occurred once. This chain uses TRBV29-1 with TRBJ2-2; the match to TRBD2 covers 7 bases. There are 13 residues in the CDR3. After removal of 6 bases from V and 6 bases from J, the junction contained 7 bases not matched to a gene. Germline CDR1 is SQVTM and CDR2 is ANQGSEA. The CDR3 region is CSVTVGGAGELFF. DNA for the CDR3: TGCAGCGTAACCGTGGGAGGGGCCGGGGAGCTGTTTTTT.